These T cell receptor beta chains were read from a single sample in a study of blood T cell repertoires in COVID-19. Sequenced by immunoSEQ multiplex PCR; TCRdb stores in-frame clones only, minus some. The sample holds about 20,000 clones, 80% to 90% seen once. The sample consisted of peripheral blood. The receptors were gathered from a human donor in a cohort sampled during active COVID-19. Each CDR3 is given with its conserved first and last residue. The D gene is left open where the match is weak. The listing skips clone size in some rows; elsewhere it reads once, few, many or a size class.

d_call: .; j_call: TRBJ1-5; v_call: TRBV28; clone_size: .; cdr3_nt: TGTGCCAGCAGTTTATTGTGGCAGAGCAATCAGCCCCAGCATTTT; cdr3_aa: CASSLLWQSNQPQHF
d_call: TRBD2; j_call: TRBJ2-2; v_call: TRBV29-1; clone_size: few; cdr3_nt: TGCAGCGTTGTAGGGGAGGGGAAGGGCCCGGGGGAGCTGTTTTTT; cdr3_aa: CSVVGEGKGPGELFF
d_call: TRBD1; j_call: TRBJ2-5; v_call: TRBV5-6; clone_size: .; cdr3_nt: TGTGCCAGCAGCTGGGACAGGGTCCAAGAGACCCAGTACTTC; cdr3_aa: CASSWDRVQETQYF
d_call: TRBD2; j_call: TRBJ2-2; v_call: TRBV19; clone_size: .; cdr3_nt: TGTGCCAGTAGTATACCACTCGAGCTAGCGGGAAGCACCGGGGAGCTGTTTTTT; cdr3_aa: CASSIPLELAGSTGELFF
d_call: TRBD1; j_call: TRBJ2-3; v_call: TRBV24-1; clone_size: .; cdr3_nt: TGTGCCACCAGTGATCCGGGGACAGCCCCGGGGGATACGCAGTATTTT; cdr3_aa: CATSDPGTAPGDTQYF
d_call: .; j_call: TRBJ2-5; v_call: TRBV3-1/TRBV3-2; clone_size: .; cdr3_nt: TGTGCCAGCAGCCAAGATATCGGGGGAGTGCGGAGGACCCAGTACTTC; cdr3_aa: CASSQDIGGVRRTQYF
d_call: TRBD1; j_call: TRBJ2-7; v_call: TRBV6-1; clone_size: .; cdr3_nt: TGTGCCAGCAGTCTCCGGGACAGGGTCTACGAGCAGTACTTC; cdr3_aa: CASSLRDRVYEQYF
d_call: TRBD2; j_call: TRBJ2-7; v_call: TRBV18; clone_size: .; cdr3_nt: TGTGCCAGCTCGGCAGGGCGGACAGAACTAGCGGGAGGCGAGCAGTACTTC; cdr3_aa: CASSAGRTELAGGEQYF
d_call: TRBD2; j_call: TRBJ2-3; v_call: TRBV2; clone_size: .; cdr3_nt: TGTGCCAGCAGTGGGGTAGCGGGAGCGGTTTACGGCACAGATACGCAGTATTTT; cdr3_aa: CASSGVAGAVYGTDTQYF
d_call: TRBD2; j_call: TRBJ2-7; v_call: TRBV11-2; clone_size: .; cdr3_nt: TGTGCCAGCAGCTTAGGAGGCTTAGCGGGAGGCGAGCAGTACTTC; cdr3_aa: CASSLGGLAGGEQYF